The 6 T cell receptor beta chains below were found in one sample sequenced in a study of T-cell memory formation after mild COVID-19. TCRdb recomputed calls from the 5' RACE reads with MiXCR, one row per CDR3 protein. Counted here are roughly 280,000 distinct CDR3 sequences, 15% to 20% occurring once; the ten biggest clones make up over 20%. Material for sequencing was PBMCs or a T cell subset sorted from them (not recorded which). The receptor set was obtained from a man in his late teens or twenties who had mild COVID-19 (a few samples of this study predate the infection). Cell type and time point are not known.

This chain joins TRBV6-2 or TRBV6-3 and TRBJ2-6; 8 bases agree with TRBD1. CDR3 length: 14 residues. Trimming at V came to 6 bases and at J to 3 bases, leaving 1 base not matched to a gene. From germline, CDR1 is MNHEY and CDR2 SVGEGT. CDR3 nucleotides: TGTGCCAGCAGCAGGGGGCGTGGGGCCAACGTCCTGACTTTC. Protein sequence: CASSRGRGANVLTF.

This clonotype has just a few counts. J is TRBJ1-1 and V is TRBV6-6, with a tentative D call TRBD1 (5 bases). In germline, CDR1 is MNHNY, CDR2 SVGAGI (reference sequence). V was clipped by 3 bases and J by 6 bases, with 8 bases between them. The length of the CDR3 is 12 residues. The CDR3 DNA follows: TGTGCCAGCAGTTATAGGGGAGCTGAAGCTTTCTTT. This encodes CASSYRGAEAFF.

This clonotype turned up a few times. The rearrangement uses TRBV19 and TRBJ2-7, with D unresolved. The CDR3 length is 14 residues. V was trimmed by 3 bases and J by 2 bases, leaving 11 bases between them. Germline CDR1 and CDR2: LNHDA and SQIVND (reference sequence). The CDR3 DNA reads TGTGCCAGTAGTATCTCCCCAGGAACCTACGAGCAGTACTTC. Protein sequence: CASSISPGTYEQYF.

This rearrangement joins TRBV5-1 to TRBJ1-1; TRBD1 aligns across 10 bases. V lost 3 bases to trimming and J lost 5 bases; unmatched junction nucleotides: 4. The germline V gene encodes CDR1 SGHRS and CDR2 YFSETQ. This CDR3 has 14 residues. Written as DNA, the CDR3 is TGCGCCAGCAGCTCCGGGACAGGGGAGACTGAAGCTTTCTTT. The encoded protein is CASSSGTGETEAFF.

CDR3 nucleotides: TGTGCCAGCAGTTTTACGGGTCCCTACGAGCAGTACGTC. Its translation is CASSFTGPYEQYV. V and J are TRBV28 and TRBJ2-7; D is unclear. V was clipped by 3 bases and J by 2 bases, with 8 bases between them. CDR1 and CDR2 from the germline V gene are MDHEN and SYDVKM. The CDR3 sequence is 13 residues long.

The CDR3 region has the DNA TGCGCCAGCAGCGGGACTTTCCAAAACATTCAGTACTTC. This codes for CASSGTFQNIQYF. V is TRBV4-3 and J is TRBJ2-4, with D tentatively TRBD2 (6 bases). The V end was cut by 5 bases, the J end by 5 bases, with 10 bases between. This CDR3 comprises 13 residues. From germline, CDR1 is LGHNA and CDR2 YSLEER.